This T cell receptor beta chain stems from a study of blood T cell repertoires in COVID-19. In the study overall: The cDNA or gDNA used as material had been derived from T cells, B-cell-depleted T cells, or PBMCs.

Under the authors' procedure: Researchers report that nucleated cell counts were estimated from reference gene primer amplification. Sequenced by immunoSEQ multiplex PCR; TCRdb stores in-frame clones only, minus some. For V, J and clone size, that table is used; D and trimming come from the DNA. The data show about 100,000 clones, just over 85% seen once. Cohort 3 recovered donors had two negative PCRs, clearance, or symptom resolution. The CDR3 consists of 15 residues. Trimming cost V 2 bases and J 7 bases; bases outside gene matches: 5. CDR1 and CDR2 (germline): MNHEY, SMNVEV (reference sequence). The sample was PBMCs or T cells enriched from blood (not recorded which). The chain carries TRBV27 and TRBJ2-2; 9 nucleotides match TRBD1. The sequence was obtained from a woman in her fifties or sixties who had recovered from COVID-19. Written as DNA, the CDR3 is TGTGCCAGCAGTTTAGAACAGGGGGCTGGCGGGGAGCTGTTTTTT. This gives the protein CASSLEQGAGGELFF.